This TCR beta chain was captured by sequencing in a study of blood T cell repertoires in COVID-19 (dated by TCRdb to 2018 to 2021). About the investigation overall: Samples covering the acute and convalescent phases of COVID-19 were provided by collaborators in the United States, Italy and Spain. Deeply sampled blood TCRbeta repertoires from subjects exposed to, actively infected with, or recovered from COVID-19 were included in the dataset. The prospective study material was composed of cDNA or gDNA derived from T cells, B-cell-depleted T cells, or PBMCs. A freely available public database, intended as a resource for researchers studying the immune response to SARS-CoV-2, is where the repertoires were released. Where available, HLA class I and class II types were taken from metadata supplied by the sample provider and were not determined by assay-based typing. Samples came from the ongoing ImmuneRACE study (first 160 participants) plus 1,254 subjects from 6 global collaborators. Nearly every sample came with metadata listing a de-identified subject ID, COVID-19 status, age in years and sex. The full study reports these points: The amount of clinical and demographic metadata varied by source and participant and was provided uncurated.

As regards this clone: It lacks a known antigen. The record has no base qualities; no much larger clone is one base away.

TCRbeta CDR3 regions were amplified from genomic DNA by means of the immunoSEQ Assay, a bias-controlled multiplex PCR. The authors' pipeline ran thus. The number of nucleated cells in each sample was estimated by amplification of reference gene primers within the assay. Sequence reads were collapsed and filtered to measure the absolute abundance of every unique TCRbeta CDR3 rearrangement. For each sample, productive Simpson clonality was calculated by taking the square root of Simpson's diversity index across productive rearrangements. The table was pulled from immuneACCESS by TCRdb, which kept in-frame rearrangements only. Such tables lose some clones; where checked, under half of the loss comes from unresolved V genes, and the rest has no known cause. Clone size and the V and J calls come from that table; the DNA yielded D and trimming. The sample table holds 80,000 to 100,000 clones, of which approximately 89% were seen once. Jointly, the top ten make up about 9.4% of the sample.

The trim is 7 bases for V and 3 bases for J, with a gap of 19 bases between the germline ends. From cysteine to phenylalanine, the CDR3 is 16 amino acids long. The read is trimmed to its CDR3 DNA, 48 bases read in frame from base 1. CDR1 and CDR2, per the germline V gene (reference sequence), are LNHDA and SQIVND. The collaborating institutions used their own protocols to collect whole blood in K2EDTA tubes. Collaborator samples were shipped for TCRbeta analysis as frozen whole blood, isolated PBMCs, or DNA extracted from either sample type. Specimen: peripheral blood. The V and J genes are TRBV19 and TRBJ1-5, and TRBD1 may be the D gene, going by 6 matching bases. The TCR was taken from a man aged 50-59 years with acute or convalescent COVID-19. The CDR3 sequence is CASTGRSAGVNQPQHF. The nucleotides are TGTGCCAGTACCGGGCGATCGGCAGGGGTCAATCAGCCCCAGCATTTT. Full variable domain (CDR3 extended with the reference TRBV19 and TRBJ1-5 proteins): DGGITQSPKYLFRKEGQNVTLSCEQNLNHDAMYWYRQDPGQGLRLIYYSQIVNDFQKGDIAEGYSVSREKKESFPLTVTSAQKNPTAFYLCASTGRSAGVNQPQHFGDGTRLSIL.